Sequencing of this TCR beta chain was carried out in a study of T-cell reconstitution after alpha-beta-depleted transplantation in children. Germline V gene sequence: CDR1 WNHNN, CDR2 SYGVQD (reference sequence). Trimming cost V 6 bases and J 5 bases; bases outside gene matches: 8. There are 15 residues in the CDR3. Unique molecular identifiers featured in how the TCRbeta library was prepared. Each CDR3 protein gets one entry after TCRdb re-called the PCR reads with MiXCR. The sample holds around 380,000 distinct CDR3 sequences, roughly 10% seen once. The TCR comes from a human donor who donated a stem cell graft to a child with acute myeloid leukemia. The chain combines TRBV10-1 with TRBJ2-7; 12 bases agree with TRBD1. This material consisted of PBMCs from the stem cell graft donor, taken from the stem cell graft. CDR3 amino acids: CASSSGTGGSHEQYF. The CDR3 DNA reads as TGCGCCAGCAGCTCCGGGACAGGGGGCAGCCACGAGCAGTACTTC.